The 17 T cell receptor beta chains given below trace back to one sample, sequenced in a study of early T cells in non-severe SARS-CoV-2 infection. TCRdb re-called the 5' RACE reads with MiXCR, one entry per CDR3 protein. Of around 40,000 distinct CDR3 sequences in the sample, roughly 11% were seen once. Material for sequencing was whole blood. The receptors shown here come from an adult who was a healthcare worker with PCR-confirmed SARS-CoV-2 infection or an uninfected control (not recorded which).

The V and J genes are TRBV11-1 and TRBJ2-3; the D is unclear. The CDR3 contains 15 residues. In germline, CDR1 is SGHAT, CDR2 FQDESV (reference sequence). Deletions cut 1 base from V and 2 bases from J, with 10 bases between. This CDR3 is CASSLDGLATDTQYF. CDR3 DNA: TGTGCCAGCAGCTTAGACGGGCTTGCCACAGATACGCAGTATTTT.

The CDR3 DNA is TGTGCCAGCAGTTTGGGGAGGGTAGGCGACTACACCTTC. This codes for CASSLGRVGDYTF. The chain is built from TRBV12-3 or TRBV12-4 and TRBJ1-2; D is unclear. Trimming took 3 bases from V and 10 from J, leaving 15 bases between them. This CDR3 spans 13 amino acids.

This clonotype appeared many times. This chain joins TRBV18 and TRBJ1-1; 8 nucleotides agree with TRBD1. J was trimmed by 1 base and V by 4 bases; bases with no gene match: 2. The CDR3 length is 14 residues. The germline gives CDR1 KGHSH, CDR2 LQKENI. The DNA of the CDR3 is TGTGCCAGCTCACAGACAGGGGAGAACACTGAAGCTTTCTTT. This encodes CASSQTGENTEAFF.

A few counts support this clonotype. The chain links TRBV7-2 to TRBJ2-7; 8 bases agree with TRBD1. The V gene end was trimmed by 1 base and the J gene end by 6 bases; junction bases not matched to a gene: 20. Per the germline V gene, CDR1 is SGHTA and CDR2 is FQGNSA. This CDR3 comprises 19 residues. CDR3 DNA sequence: TGTGCCAGCAGCTTAGTTTGGGTGTTTCGGGGACAGGCAAAGATCGAGCAGTACTTC. Protein sequence: CASSLVWVFRGQAKIEQYF.

This clonotype came up a few times. The chain carries TRBV7-3 and TRBJ2-5, with 11 nucleotides matching TRBD2. The germline CDR1 and CDR2 sequences are SGHTA and FQGTGA. Losses at the gene ends were 4 bases for V and 4 bases for J; bases not matched to a gene: 17. CDR3 length: 19 amino acids. CDR3 in amino acids: CASSSKAYRSGGAGETQYF. CDR3 nucleotides: TGTGCCAGCAGCTCCAAAGCGTATCGTAGCGGGGGGGCCGGAGAGACCCAGTACTTC.

The V and J genes are TRBV5-1 and TRBJ1-2; TRBD1 matches at 7 bases. V trimming: 4 bases; J trimming: 7 bases; junction bases outside the gene matches: 10. CDR3 length: 14 residues. CDR1 and CDR2 (germline): SGHRS, YFSETQ. The CDR3 coding sequence is TGCGCCAGCAGCCCTGAAGACAGGGTGAGTGGCTACACCTTC. Its protein is CASSPEDRVSGYTF.

This clonotype was seen many times. This chain connects TRBV12-3 or TRBV12-4 to TRBJ1-1; D gene unclear. This CDR3 contains 13 residues. Trimming removed 11 bases at V and 2 bases at J, with 15 bases between. The CDR3 sequence: CAASRAGNTEAFF. In DNA, the CDR3 is TGTGCCGCAAGTCGTGCGGGAAACACTGAAGCTTTCTTT.

The chain carries TRBV20-1 and TRBJ2-3, with TRBD1 identical over 10 bases. The CDR3 is 15 residues long. V shed 5 bases and J 4 bases; nucleotides not matched to a gene: 9. Germline values: CDR1 DFQATT, CDR2 SNEGSKA (reference sequence). The CDR3 region has the DNA TGCAGTGCTTCCCACCGGGACAGGGGACCAGATACGCAGTATTTT. This sequence encodes CSASHRDRGPDTQYF.

The V gene is TRBV11-1, the J gene TRBJ2-2; no clear D. CDR1 is SGHAT and CDR2 is FQDESV in the germline V gene (reference sequence). V lost 7 bases and J lost 4, with 7 bases in between. The CDR3 is 12 residues long. CDR3 sequence: CASTPITGELFF. The CDR3 bases are TGTGCCAGCACCCCGATCACCGGGGAGCTGTTTTTT.

This rearrangement joins TRBV2 to TRBJ1-5; D is unresolved. V lost 3 bases to trimming and J lost 9 bases, with 12 bases between them. The CDR3 runs to 13 residues. The V gene's germline CDR1 is SNHLY and CDR2 FYNNEI. CDR3: CASSEFPIRPQHF. Here the CDR3 DNA reads TGTGCCAGCAGTGAGTTCCCTATAAGGCCCCAGCATTTT.

The table lists this clonotype with a few counts. The gene calls are TRBV6-1 and TRBJ2-1, with 7 nucleotides matching TRBD2. The CDR3 is made up of 15 amino acids. V lost 10 bases to trimming and J lost 4 bases; unmatched junction nucleotides: 13. Germline V gene sequence: CDR1 MNHNS, CDR2 SASEGT. As DNA, the CDR3 is TGTGCCATCCTGAACGGCGGGGGACGGTACAATGAGCAGTTCTTC. Translation: CAILNGGGRYNEQFF.

This clonotype was picked up many times. This chain links TRBV12-3 or TRBV12-4 with TRBJ2-7; D not resolved. This CDR3 comprises 14 residues. Trimming removed 6 bases at V and 2 bases at J, with 14 bases between. CDR3 protein: CASSSLGTPYEQYF. CDR3 bases: TGTGCCAGCAGCTCACTGGGAACCCCCTACGAGCAGTACTTC.

This clonotype was recorded many times. The chain has TRBV5-4 and TRBJ2-7; 7 bases map to TRBD2. Per germline, CDR1 SGHNT and CDR2 YYREEE (reference sequence). There are 15 residues in the CDR3. V shed 4 bases and J 2 bases; nucleotides not matched to a gene: 9. The CDR3 spells CASSRAGVSTYEQYF. CDR3 DNA: TGTGCCAGCAGCCGCGCGGGAGTTAGTACCTACGAGCAGTACTTC.

The table lists this clonotype with many counts. The chain recombines TRBV18 with TRBJ1-1; D gene uncertain. CDR3 length equals 15 residues. Germline V gives CDR1 KGHSH, CDR2 LQKENI. V lost 1 base to trimming and J lost 1 base, with 10 bases between them. The CDR3 here is CASSPQGGGNTEAFF. The CDR3 nucleotides are TGTGCCAGCTCACCACAGGGTGGAGGGAACACTGAAGCTTTCTTT. Full variable domain (outside the CDR3, taken from reference TRBV18 and TRBJ1-1): NAGVMQNPRHLVRRRGQEARLRCSPMKGHSHVYWYRQLPEEGLKFMVYLQKENIIDESGMPKERFSAEFPKEGPSILRIQQVVRGDSAAYFCASSPQGGGNTEAFFGQGTRLTVV.

V is TRBV20-1 and J is TRBJ1-2; D is perhaps TRBD1 (6 bases). There are 13 residues in the CDR3. Trimming pared 6 bases from V and 2 bases from J, leaving 13 bases between. Germline V gene lookup returns CDR1 DFQATT and CDR2 SNEGSKA (reference sequence). CDR3 residues: CSARDMGNYGYTF. CDR3 sequence (DNA): TGCAGTGCCAGGGACATGGGCAACTATGGCTACACCTTC.

V gene TRBV24-1 combines with J gene TRBJ1-2, with TRBD1 matching 11 bases. J lost 5 bases, V lost 6 bases, and 7 bases had no gene match. Germline V gene sequence: CDR1 KGHDR, CDR2 SFDVKD. This CDR3 is 15 amino acids long. The CDR3 DNA is TGTGCCACCAGTCGGACAGGGGGCTCTGTTTATGGCTACACCTTC. This gives the protein CATSRTGGSVYGYTF.

This chain joins TRBV20-1 and TRBJ1-1; no clear D gene. The germline V gene encodes CDR1 DFQATT and CDR2 SNEGSKA (reference sequence). V lost 7 bases and J lost 1, with 13 bases in between. The CDR3 length is 13 residues. The CDR3 DNA follows: TGCAGTGAGTCTGGGCCTCAGAACACTGAAGCTTTCTTT. Amino acid sequence: CSESGPQNTEAFF.